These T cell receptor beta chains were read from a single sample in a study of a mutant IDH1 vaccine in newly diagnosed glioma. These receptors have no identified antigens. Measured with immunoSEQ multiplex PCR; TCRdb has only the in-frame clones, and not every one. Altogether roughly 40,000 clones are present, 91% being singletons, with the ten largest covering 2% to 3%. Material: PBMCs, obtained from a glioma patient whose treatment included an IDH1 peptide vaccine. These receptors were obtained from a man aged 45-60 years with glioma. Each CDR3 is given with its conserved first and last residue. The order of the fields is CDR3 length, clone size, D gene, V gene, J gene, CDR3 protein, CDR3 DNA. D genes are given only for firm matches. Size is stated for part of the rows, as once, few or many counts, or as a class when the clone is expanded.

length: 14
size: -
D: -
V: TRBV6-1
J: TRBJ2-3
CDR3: CASSEASYRVAQYF
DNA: TGTGCCAGCAGTGAAGCGAGTTACAGGGTTGCGCAGTATTTT

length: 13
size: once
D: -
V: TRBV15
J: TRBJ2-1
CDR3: CATLGRDLNEQFF
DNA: TGTGCCACCCTGGGGCGGGACCTCAATGAGCAGTTCTTC

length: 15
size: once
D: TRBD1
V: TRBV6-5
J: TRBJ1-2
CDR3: CASSPTGGLGYGYTF
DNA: TGTGCCAGCAGTCCGACAGGGGGTTTGGGCTATGGCTACACCTTC

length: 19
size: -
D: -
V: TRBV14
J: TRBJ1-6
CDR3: CASSQDVADISSYNSPLHF
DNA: TGTGCCAGCAGCCAAGATGTTGCGGACATTTCCTCCTATAATTCACCCCTCCACTTT

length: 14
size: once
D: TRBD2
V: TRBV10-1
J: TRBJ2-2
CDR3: CASATGGMTGELFF
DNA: TGCGCCAGCGCGACGGGAGGGATGACCGGGGAGCTGTTTTTT

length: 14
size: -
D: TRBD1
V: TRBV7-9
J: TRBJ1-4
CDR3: CASSSSRDREKLFF
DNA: TGTGCCAGCAGCTCGTCCCGGGACAGGGAAAAACTGTTTTTT

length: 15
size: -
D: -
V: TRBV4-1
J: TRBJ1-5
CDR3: CASSQEQGINQPQHF
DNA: TGCGCCAGCAGCCAGGAACAGGGAATCAATCAGCCCCAGCATTTT

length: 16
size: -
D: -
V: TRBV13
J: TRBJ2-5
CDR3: CASSKAGTSPPFTQYF
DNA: TGTGCCAGCAGCAAGGCTGGGACAAGCCCCCCGTTTACCCAGTACTTC

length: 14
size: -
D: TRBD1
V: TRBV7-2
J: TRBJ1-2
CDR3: CASSSDRGNYGYTF
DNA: TGTGCCAGCAGCTCAGACAGGGGGAACTATGGCTACACCTTC

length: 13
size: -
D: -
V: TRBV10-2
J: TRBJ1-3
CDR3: CASRRGIGNTIYF
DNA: TGCGCCAGCCGACGGGGGATTGGAAACACCATATATTTT

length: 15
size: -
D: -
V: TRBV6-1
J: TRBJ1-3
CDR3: CASRTFIGSGNTIYF
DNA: TGTGCCAGCAGGACATTCATAGGCTCTGGAAACACCATATATTTT

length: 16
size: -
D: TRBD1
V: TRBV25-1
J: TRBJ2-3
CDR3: CASRFIGTGSTDTQYF
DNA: TGTGCCAGCAGGTTTATCGGGACAGGGAGCACAGATACGCAGTATTTT

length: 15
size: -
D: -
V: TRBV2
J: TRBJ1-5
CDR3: CASTPDSLSNQPQHF
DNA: TGTGCCAGCACCCCGGACAGCTTAAGCAATCAGCCCCAGCATTTT

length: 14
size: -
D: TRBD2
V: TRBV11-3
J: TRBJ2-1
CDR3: CASSVSGRTGEQFF
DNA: TGTGCCAGCAGCGTAAGCGGGAGGACTGGTGAGCAGTTCTTC

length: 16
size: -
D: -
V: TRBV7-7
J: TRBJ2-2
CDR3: CASSLFRGRQAGELFF
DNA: TGTGCTAGCAGCTTGTTTCGGGGGCGCCAGGCCGGGGAGCTGTTTTTT

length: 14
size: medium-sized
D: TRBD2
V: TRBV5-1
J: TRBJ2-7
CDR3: CASSFGGRRYEQYF
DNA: TGCGCCAGCAGCTTTGGCGGGAGAAGATACGAGCAGTACTTC

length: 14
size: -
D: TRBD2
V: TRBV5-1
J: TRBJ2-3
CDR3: CASSLTGGPDTQYF
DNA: TGCGCCAGCAGCTTGACGGGAGGGCCAGATACGCAGTATTTT

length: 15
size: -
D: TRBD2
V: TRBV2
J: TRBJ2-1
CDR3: CASRHRAGGPGEQFF
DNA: TGTGCCAGCCGACACAGGGCGGGAGGGCCAGGTGAGCAGTTCTTC

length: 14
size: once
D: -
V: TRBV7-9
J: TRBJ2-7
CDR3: CASSSKDLLDEQYF
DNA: TGTGCCAGCAGCTCGAAAGACTTGCTGGACGAGCAGTACTTC

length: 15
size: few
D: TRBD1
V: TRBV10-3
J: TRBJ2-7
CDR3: CAISDRDRDSYEQYF
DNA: TGTGCCATCAGTGACAGGGACAGGGACTCCTACGAGCAGTACTTC

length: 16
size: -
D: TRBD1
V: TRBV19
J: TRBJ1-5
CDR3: CASSTGTGVSNQPQHF
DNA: TGTGCCAGTAGTACCGGGACAGGGGTCAGCAATCAGCCCCAGCATTTT

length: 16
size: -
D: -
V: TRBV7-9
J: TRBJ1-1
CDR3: CASSLYLGPQNTEAFF
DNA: TGTGCCAGCAGCTTATATCTAGGACCGCAGAACACTGAAGCTTTCTTT

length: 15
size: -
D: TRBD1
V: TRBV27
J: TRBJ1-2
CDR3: CASSWGQGMDYGYTF
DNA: TGTGCCAGCAGCTGGGGACAGGGGATGGACTATGGCTACACCTTC

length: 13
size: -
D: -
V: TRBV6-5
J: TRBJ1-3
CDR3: CASSYSRSGTIYF
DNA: TGTGCCAGCAGTTACTCACGGAGCGGCACCATATATTTT

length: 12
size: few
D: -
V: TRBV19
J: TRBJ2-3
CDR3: CASSNWGVGQYF
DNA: TGTGCCAGTAGTAACTGGGGGGTTGGGCAGTATTTT

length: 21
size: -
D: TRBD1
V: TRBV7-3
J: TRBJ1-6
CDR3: CASSSNRQGDPYSSYNSPLHF
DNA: TGTGCCAGCAGCTCTAATCGACAGGGAGACCCCTATAGCTCCTATAATTCACCCCTCCACTTT

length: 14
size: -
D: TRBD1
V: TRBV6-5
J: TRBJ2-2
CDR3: CASRLKGASGELFF
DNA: TGTGCCAGCAGACTGAAGGGGGCATCCGGGGAGCTGTTTTTT

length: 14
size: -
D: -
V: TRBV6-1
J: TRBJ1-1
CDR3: CASSERGQNTEAFF
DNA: TGTGCCAGCAGTGAACGTGGGCAGAACACTGAAGCTTTCTTT

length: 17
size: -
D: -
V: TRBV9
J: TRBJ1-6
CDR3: CASSVGSSGSHNSPLHF
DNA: TGTGCCAGCAGCGTAGGATCTTCGGGTTCCCATAATTCACCCCTCCACTTT

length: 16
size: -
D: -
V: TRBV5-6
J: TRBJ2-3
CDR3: CASSLASGFGTDTQYF
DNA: TGTGCCAGCAGCTTGGCCTCGGGGTTCGGCACAGATACGCAGTATTTT

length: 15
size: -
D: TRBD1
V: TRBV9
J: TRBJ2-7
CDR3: CASSHSGTGSHEQYF
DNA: TGTGCCAGCAGCCACTCCGGGACAGGGAGCCACGAGCAGTACTTC

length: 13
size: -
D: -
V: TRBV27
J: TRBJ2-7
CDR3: CASSPSFPYEQYF
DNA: TGTGCCAGCAGTCCTAGCTTCCCCTACGAGCAGTACTTC

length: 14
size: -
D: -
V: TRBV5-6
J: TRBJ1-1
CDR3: CASSLTGVAPEAFF
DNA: TGTGCCAGCAGCTTGACCGGGGTGGCGCCTGAAGCTTTCTTT

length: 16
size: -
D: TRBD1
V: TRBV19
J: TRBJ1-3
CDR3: CASRPSGQGAGNTIYF
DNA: TGTGCCAGTAGACCCTCGGGACAGGGTGCTGGAAACACCATATATTTT

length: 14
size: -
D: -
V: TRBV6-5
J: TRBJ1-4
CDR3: CASSYEGVNEKLFF
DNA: TGTGCCAGCAGTTATGAGGGGGTGAATGAAAAACTGTTTTTT

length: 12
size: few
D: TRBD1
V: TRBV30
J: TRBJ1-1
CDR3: CASRGGNTEAFF
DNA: TGTGCCTCCAGGGGGGGGAACACTGAAGCTTTCTTT